This T cell receptor beta chain was found in a study of T cell repertoires in cytomegalovirus infection. Study-level information: Public TCR beta signatures marked donors with CMV infection and the matching HLA. Study results and caveats: Based on cumulative public TCR beta family frequency, carriers of CMV plus the relevant HLA were identified. Across the ex vivo response, the dominant clonotypes were HLA-C-restricted CMV-specific TCR beta clonotypes.

TCRdb recomputed calls from the reads with MiXCR, one row per CDR3 protein. This table has about 480,000 distinct CDR3 sequences, 33% appearing once. Note on this clonotype: Its antigen is as yet unknown.

The CDR3 runs 15 residues. Trimming cost V 7 bases and J 5 bases, with 20 bases left between them. The germline V gene has CDR1 SGHTA and CDR2 FQGNSA. The sequenced sample was cultured PBMCs, obtained from culture after CMV antigen stimulation. The receptor was derived from a human donor in good health (CMV status not recorded). Some clones in this sample may be carry-over from other donors' samples. The J gene is TRBJ2-5, the V gene TRBV7-2; possible D gene TRBD1, 6 bases. The CDR3 here is CASTAPGDPRETQYF. CDR3 nucleotide sequence: TGTGCCAGCACCGCCCCAGGGGACCCCCGTGAGACCCAGTACTTC.